These 24 T cell receptor beta chains were sequenced from one sample in a study of cytomegalovirus exposure and HLA in healthy donors. The PCR used 60 Vbeta and 13 Jbeta primers. The method was immunoSEQ multiplex PCR; TCRdb's version includes in-frame clones alone and lacks a portion of them. Of about 120,000 clones listed, about 80% are singletons. Specimen: PBMCs. The receptors shown here come from a woman aged 40-49 years in good health and CMV-seropositive.

The chain couples TRBV5-6 to TRBJ1-1; the D is unclear. Germline CDR1 is SGHDT and CDR2 is YYEEEE. The CDR3 consists of 13 residues. V lost 2 bases, J lost 1 base, and 6 bases lay in between. The CDR3 spells CASSLNWNTEAFF. In DNA, the CDR3 is TGTGCCAGCAGCTTAAACTGGAACACTGAAGCTTTCTTT.

With regard to this clone: The sample holds other DNA sequences that translate to the same CDR3. The chain is built from TRBV27 and TRBJ2-7, with D uncertain. Germline CDR1 is MNHEY and CDR2 is SMNVEV (reference sequence). The CDR3 has 12 amino acids. Trimming shortened V by 2 bases and J by 3 bases, and 5 bases separated the two germline ends. CDR3 in amino acids: CASSLTGYEQYF. As DNA, the CDR3 is TGTGCCAGCAGTTTAACGGGCTACGAGCAGTACTTC.

By share of the sample, this clone is medium-sized (0.01 to 0.1%). The rearrangement links TRBV5-1 to TRBJ2-7; the D gene is possibly TRBD2 (6 bases). V was clipped by 2 bases and J by 0 bases, with 12 bases between them. This CDR3 is built from 15 residues. Germline lookup yields CDR1 SGHRS and CDR2 YFSETQ. The CDR3 DNA reads TGCGCCAGCAGCTTTGGAATAGCGGACTCCTACGAGCAGTACTTC. Translated, it gives CASSFGIADSYEQYF.

The chain combines TRBV19 with TRBJ1-4; 7 bases are a match to TRBD1. Per germline, CDR1 LNHDA and CDR2 SQIVND (reference sequence). The ends lost 4 bases at V and 4 bases at J; junction bases unmatched: 0. The CDR3 runs to 13 residues. CDR3 nucleotides: TGTGCCAGTAGTAGGGACAGTAATGAAAAACTGTTTTTT. Translated, it gives CASSRDSNEKLFF. Variable domain in full (rest from reference TRBV19 and TRBJ1-4): DGGITQSPKYLFRKEGQNVTLSCEQNLNHDAMYWYRQDPGQGLRLIYYSQIVNDFQKGDIAEGYSVSREKKESFPLTVTSAQKNPTAFYLCASSRDSNEKLFFGSGTQLSVL.

The V gene is TRBV29-1, the J gene TRBJ1-1; D is perhaps TRBD1 (6 bases). The V end lost 4 bases, the J end lost 6 bases, and 12 bases lay between the germline ends. Looked up from germline, CDR1 is SQVTM and CDR2 is ANQGSEA. The CDR3 totals 12 residues. CDR3 sequence reads: CSVGVRQAEAFF. The CDR3 DNA reads TGCAGCGTTGGTGTAAGACAGGCTGAAGCTTTCTTT.

The chain carries TRBV5-6 and TRBJ2-5, with D possibly TRBD1 on 5 matching bases. The CDR3 spans 13 residues. CDR1 and CDR2 from the germline V gene are SGHDT and YYEEEE. V was pared by 0 bases and J by 2 bases, with 5 bases between. CDR3 loop: CASSLGQQETQYF. The CDR3 coding sequence is TGTGCCAGCAGCTTGGGACAGCAAGAGACCCAGTACTTC.

The count of this clone is one. This chain joins TRBV6-5 and TRBJ2-5, with D possibly being TRBD1 (6 bases). V lost 6 bases, J lost 5 bases, and 7 bases lay in between. This CDR3 region has 11 residues. In germline, CDR1 is MNHEY, CDR2 SVGAGI. The CDR3 coding sequence is TGTGCCAGCAGGAGGGGGGAGACCCAGTACTTC. Its protein product is CASRRGETQYF.

V and J are TRBV6-5 and TRBJ2-7, with TRBD1 matching over 8 bases. The J segment lost 1 base and the V segment lost 6 bases, leaving 8 bases of the junction unmatched. This CDR3 region has 15 residues. The germline CDR1 and CDR2 sequences are MNHEY and SVGAGI. CDR3 residues: CASREDRDGSYEQYF. In DNA, the CDR3 is TGTGCCAGCAGAGAGGACAGGGATGGTTCCTACGAGCAGTACTTC.

This clone has just one count. V and J are TRBV30 and TRBJ2-1; TRBD2 matches 9 bases. CDR3 length: 14 amino acids. CDR1 and CDR2 (germline): GTSNPN, SVGIG (reference sequence). Losses at the gene ends were 4 bases for V and 5 bases for J; bases not matched to a gene: 6. The CDR3: CAWTPGLANNEQFF. The CDR3 bases are TGTGCCTGGACCCCGGGACTAGCTAACAATGAGCAGTTCTTC.

J is TRBJ2-7 and V is TRBV29-1, with 9 bases identical to TRBD1. V trimming: 3 bases; J trimming: 3 bases; junction bases outside the gene matches: 9. This CDR3 is built from 15 residues. Germline values: CDR1 SQVTM, CDR2 ANQGSEA. CDR3 in DNA: TGCAGCGTTGAGACTAAGGGGACAGGGAACTACGAGCAGTACTTC. Amino acids: CSVETKGTGNYEQYF.

This clone was observed a single time. V is TRBV10-3 and J is TRBJ2-1, with D possibly being TRBD2 (5 bases). V lost 3 bases and J 9 bases, leaving 18 bases between the germline ends. This CDR3 comprises 15 residues. The V gene's germline CDR1 is ENHRY and CDR2 SYGVKD. CDR3 DNA: TGTGCCATCAGTGAAGGCAGCGGATTAGAGAGTGAGCAGTTCTTC. Residues: CAISEGSGLESEQFF.

The genes are TRBV6-4 and TRBJ2-1, with 9 bases fitting TRBD1. Germline-derived CDR1 and CDR2 are MRHNA and SNTAGT. This CDR3 has 13 residues. Unmatched junction bases numbered 4, after V lost 4 bases and J lost 9 bases. The CDR3 region has the DNA TGTGCCAGCAGTGTCTCGGGACAGGGTGAGCAGTTCTTC. Translation: CASSVSGQGEQFF.

J is TRBJ2-7 and V is TRBV5-5; 7 bases are shared with TRBD2. V lost 4 bases to trimming and J lost 12 bases; unmatched junction nucleotides: 10. CDR3 length: 12 amino acids. The germline gives CDR1 SGHKS, CDR2 YYEKEE (reference sequence). The CDR3 protein is CASSPGLWRGYF. The CDR3 coding sequence is TGTGCCAGCAGCCCGGGACTATGGAGAGGGTACTTC. The full variable domain, its missing parts supplied by reference TRBV5-5 and TRBJ2-7, is DAGVTQSPTHLIKTRGQQVTLRCSPISGHKSVSWYQQVLGQGPQFIFQYYEKEERGRGNFPDRFSARQFPNYSSELNVNALLLGDSALYLCASSPGLWRGYFGPGTRLTVT.

The chain couples TRBV23-1 to TRBJ1-3, with 8 bases aligning to TRBD1. TRBV23-1 is an ORF for which the function is uncertain. Losses at the gene ends were 5 bases for V and 0 bases for J; bases not matched to a gene: 3. CDR3 length: 15 residues. The CDR3 loop is CASSDGTGSGNTIYF. The CDR3 DNA follows: TGCGCCAGCAGTGACGGGACAGGCTCTGGAAACACCATATATTTT.

The rearrangement links TRBV4-1 to TRBJ2-3; D possibly corresponds to TRBD2 (5 bases). Deletions cut 1 base from V and 2 bases from J, with 13 bases between. The CDR3 length is 16 residues. Looked up from germline, CDR1 is MGHRA and CDR2 is YSYEKL. CDR3 in amino acids: CASSQADWGFTDTQYF. CDR3 bases: TGCGCCAGCAGCCAAGCGGACTGGGGATTCACAGATACGCAGTATTTT.

V is TRBV7-8 and J is TRBJ2-7; 7 bases are shared with TRBD1. V was pared by 2 bases and J by 2 bases, with 6 bases of the junction left unmatched. Germline V gene data show CDR1 as SGHVS and CDR2 as FQNEAQ. CDR3 size: 15 residues. CDR3 bases: TGTGCCAGCAGCTTATTCCGGACAGGCACCTACGAGCAGTACTTC. It yields the protein CASSLFRTGTYEQYF.

The table lists this clone with a few counts. The chain is built from TRBV6-5 and TRBJ2-7; 7 positions match TRBD2. The CDR3 is 14 amino acids. Germline-derived CDR1 and CDR2 are MNHEY and SVGAGI. The trim removed 7 bases at V and 6 bases at J, leaving 12 bases unmatched. The CDR3 nucleotides read TGTGCCAGCAAGAAGCGGGGCAGCCAAGGCGAGCAGTACTTC. Translated, it gives CASKKRGSQGEQYF.

The count of this clone is one. The CDR3 here is CASSPTGTGGGTEAFF. The CDR3 nucleotides are TGTGCCAGCTCACCAACGGGGACAGGGGGAGGCACTGAAGCTTTCTTT. The chain has TRBV18 and TRBJ1-1, with 11 bases aligning to TRBD1. J was trimmed by 4 bases and V by 2 bases; bases with no gene match: 6. The germline CDR1 and CDR2 sequences are KGHSH and LQKENI. This CDR3 has 16 amino acids.

The V gene is TRBV6-4, the J gene TRBJ2-3, with 10 nucleotides matching TRBD2. Germline CDR1 MRHNA, CDR2 SNTAGT. This CDR3 comprises 14 residues. The junction had 1 base not matched to a gene; V was cut back by 7 bases and J by 0 bases. CDR3 sequence reads: CASKLAGSTDTQYF. The CDR3 DNA reads as TGTGCCAGCAAACTAGCGGGGAGCACAGATACGCAGTATTTT.

The V call is TRBV5-5, the J call TRBJ2-2, with 7 bases aligning to TRBD1. This CDR3 contains 16 residues. CDR1 is SGHKS, CDR2 YYEKEE, per germline (reference sequence). V lost 0 bases, J lost 0 bases, and 2 bases stayed unmatched. The CDR3 reads CASSLGQGSNTGELFF. In nucleotides, the CDR3 is TGTGCCAGCAGCTTGGGACAGGGATCGAACACCGGGGAGCTGTTTTTT. The full variable domain, its missing parts supplied by reference TRBV5-5 and TRBJ2-2, is DAGVTQSPTHLIKTRGQQVTLRCSPISGHKSVSWYQQVLGQGPQFIFQYYEKEERGRGNFPDRFSARQFPNYSSELNVNALLLGDSALYLCASSLGQGSNTGELFFGEGSRLTVL.

This clone was observed a single time. CDR3 bases: TGTGCCTGGAGTGGGCCCGGGGGTGACGGCTACACCTTC. Protein sequence: CAWSGPGGDGYTF. The chain combines TRBV30 with TRBJ1-2; tentative D call: TRBD1 (5 bases). CDR1 and CDR2 from the germline V gene are GTSNPN and SVGIG (reference sequence). The CDR3 has 13 amino acids. Deletions cut 1 base from V and 8 bases from J, with 14 bases between.

V and J are TRBV30 and TRBJ1-1; 7 nucleotides line up with TRBD1. The CDR3 loop spans 13 amino acids. The trim removed 0 bases at V and 11 bases at J, leaving 9 bases unmatched. Germline lookup yields CDR1 GTSNPN and CDR2 SVGIG (reference sequence). The CDR3 bases are TGTGCCTGGAGTGTCCGACAGGGCCAAGGGGCTTTCTTT. It encodes CAWSVRQGQGAFF.

The rearrangement links TRBV2 to TRBJ2-7; D is perhaps TRBD2 (6 bases). The germline CDR1 and CDR2 sequences are SNHLY and FYNNEI. The CDR3 length is 13 residues. V was cut by 8 bases and J by 2 bases, with 13 bases left in between. Written as DNA, the CDR3 is TGTGCCAGCTCCCGGGACTTCGCCTACGAGCAGTACTTC. Protein product: CASSRDFAYEQYF.

The chain has TRBV6-1 and TRBJ2-1; D unresolved. The CDR3 extends over 13 amino acids. Trimming left V 7 bases short and J 3 bases short, with 10 bases between. Germline assignment: CDR1 MNHNS and CDR2 SASEGT. The CDR3, as DNA: TGTGCCAGCAAAGAGGTCGGCTACAATGAGCAGTTCTTC. The encoded protein is CASKEVGYNEQFF.